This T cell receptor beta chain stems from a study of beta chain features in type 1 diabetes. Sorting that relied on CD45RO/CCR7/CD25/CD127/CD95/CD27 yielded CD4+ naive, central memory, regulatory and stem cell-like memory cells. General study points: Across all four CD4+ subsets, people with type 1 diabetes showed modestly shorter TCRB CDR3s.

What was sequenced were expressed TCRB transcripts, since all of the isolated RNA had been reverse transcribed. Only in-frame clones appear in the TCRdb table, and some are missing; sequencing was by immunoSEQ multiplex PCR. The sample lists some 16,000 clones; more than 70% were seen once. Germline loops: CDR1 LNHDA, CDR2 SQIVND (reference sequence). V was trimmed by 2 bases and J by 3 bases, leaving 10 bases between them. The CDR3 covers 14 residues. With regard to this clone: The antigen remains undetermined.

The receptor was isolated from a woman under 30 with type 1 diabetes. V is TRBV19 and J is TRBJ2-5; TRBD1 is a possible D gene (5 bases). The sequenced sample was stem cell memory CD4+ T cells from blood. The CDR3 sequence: CASSIYGREETQYF. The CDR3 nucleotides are TGTGCCAGTAGTATATACGGCAGGGAAGAGACCCAGTACTTC.